A single sample gave rise to the 30 T cell receptor beta chains below, sequenced in a study of blood T cells in healthy people across ages. Sample-barcoded 5' priming and a J-beta primer mix drove a second PCR of roughly 7 to 11 cycles. TCRdb re-called the 5' RACE reads through MiXCR, storing one row per CDR3 protein. The table lists approximately 790,000 distinct CDR3 sequences, 62% of them singletons. The material sequenced was blood. The receptors originated from a man aged 25-45 years in good health.

The rearrangement uses TRBV6-6 and TRBJ2-4; TRBD1 aligns across 8 bases. Matching the DNA end better, TRBJ2-7 makes the J call doubtful. The germline V gene has CDR1 MNHNY and CDR2 SVGAGI (reference sequence). This CDR3 region has 15 residues. CDR3 DNA sequence: TGTGCCAGCAGTTACTCGACAGGGGCCCCCTACGAGCAGTACTTC. This codes for CASSYSTGAPYEQYF.

The rearrangement links TRBV21-1 to TRBJ1-5. TRBV21-1 is classified as a pseudogene. The CDR3 contains 11 residues. The CDR3 is CASSTSEPQHF. In DNA form, the CDR3 reads TGTGCCAGCAGCACCTCGGAGCCCCAGCATTTT.

There are a few counts of this clonotype. The chain has TRBV4-2 and TRBJ2-7; TRBD2 matches 7 bases. Unmatched junction bases numbered 9, after V lost 1 base and J lost 3 bases. Germline V gives CDR1 LGHNA, CDR2 YNFKEQ. This CDR3 has 16 amino acids. The CDR3 loop is CASSQALGLTSYEQYF. CDR3 bases: TGTGCCAGCAGCCAAGCTCTGGGACTAACCAGCTACGAGCAGTACTTC.

About this clonotype: A junction boundary mismatches the germline segment, possibly from a read error. The V gene is TRBV7-7, the J gene TRBJ2-3; 7 nucleotides line up with TRBD2. CDR1 is SSHAT and CDR2 is FNYEAQ in the germline V gene (reference sequence). The CDR3 is 14 amino acids. DNA of the CDR3: TGTGCTAGCAGCGTGAGCGGGGAGCGAGATACGCAGTATTTT. Its protein is CASSVSGERDTQYF.

The genes are TRBV7-2 and TRBJ1-2; no clear D gene. Germline V CDR1 and CDR2: SGHTA, FQGNSA. The CDR3 totals 15 residues. V was clipped by 2 bases and J by 6 bases, with 16 bases between them. As DNA, the CDR3 is TGTGCCAGCAGCTTATTAGCGGGGAGCGGCAATGGCTACACCTTC. This encodes CASSLLAGSGNGYTF.

This chain links TRBV12-3 or TRBV12-4 with TRBJ1-6; D unclear. The V gene lost 4 bases and the J gene lost 1 base, with 5 bases spanning the gap. The CDR3 sequence is 14 residues long. The CDR3 region has the DNA TGTGCCAGCAGTTCTTGGTCCTATAATTCACCCCTCCACTTT. Translated, it gives CASSSWSYNSPLHF.

Only a few counts were recorded for this clonotype. This sequence joins TRBV7-2 and TRBJ2-3; 11 positions match TRBD2. Germline V lookup: CDR1 SGHTA, CDR2 FQGNSA. V was clipped by 5 bases and J by 5 bases; unmatched bases: 9. The CDR3 totals 16 residues. CDR3 sequence reads: CASSQTLAGGGDTQYF. CDR3 nucleotides: TGTGCCAGCAGCCAAACCTTAGCGGGGGGGGGAGATACGCAGTATTTT.

The J gene is TRBJ2-7, the V gene TRBV28, with 8 nucleotides matching TRBD2. Germline V gene sequence: CDR1 MDHEN, CDR2 SYDVKM. The CDR3 consists of 16 residues. After removal of 4 bases from V and 2 bases from J, the junction contained 10 bases not matched to a gene. In DNA form, the CDR3 reads TGTGCCAGCAGTTCCCCGGGGGAAGCGGGGGCCTACGAGCAGTACTTC. As protein: CASSSPGEAGAYEQYF. The entire variable domain, with the rest obtained from reference TRBV28 and TRBJ2-7, is as follows: DVKVTQSSRYLVKRTGEKVFLECVQDMDHENMFWYRQDPGLGLRLIYFSYDVKMKEKGDIPEGYSVSREKKERFSLILESASTNQTSMYLCASSSPGEAGAYEQYFGPGTRLTVT.

This clonotype was counted a single time. The chain employs TRBV20-1 and TRBJ2-5, with 9 bases fitting TRBD1. Germline V gene lookup returns CDR1 DFQATT and CDR2 SNEGSKA (reference sequence). The CDR3 covers 16 residues. J gave up 5 bases and V 0 bases, and 10 bases lay outside the gene matches. The CDR3 loop is CSARDQIQGAEETQYF. CDR3 DNA: TGCAGTGCTAGAGATCAGATACAGGGGGCGGAGGAGACCCAGTACTTC.

Here the CDR3 DNA reads TGCGCCAGCAGCCAAGATCGGCGTCTAGCGGGCCCATACAATGAGCAGTTCTTC. It yields the protein CASSQDRRLAGPYNEQFF. V usage is TRBV4-3 and J usage is TRBJ2-1, with 8 bases identical to TRBD2. The CDR3 consists of 18 residues. V trimming: 0 bases; J trimming: 4 bases; junction bases outside the gene matches: 11. The germline gives CDR1 LGHNA, CDR2 YSLEER.

The chain links TRBV9 to TRBJ2-4, with TRBD2 as a possible D gene (7 bases). The last part of the DNA fits TRBJ2-7 better; the J call may be wrong. The CDR3 contains 15 residues. CDR1 and CDR2 (germline): SGDLS, YYNGEE. CDR3 in DNA: TGTGCCAGCTCCCCCGGGACGGGGGGCACTAACGAGCAGTACTTC. It translates to CASSPGTGGTNEQYF.

V and J are TRBV9 and TRBJ2-1, with 9 positions matching TRBD2. Per the germline V gene, CDR1 is SGDLS and CDR2 is YYNGEE. Trimming cost V 3 bases and J 2 bases; bases outside gene matches: 3. The CDR3 spans 15 residues. The CDR3 region has the DNA TGTGCCAGCAGCGAAAGCGGGGGGCCCTACAATGAGCAGTTCTTC. The encoded protein is CASSESGGPYNEQFF.

Only a few counts were recorded for this clonotype. The chain has TRBV25-1 and TRBJ2-4; the match to TRBD2 covers 7 bases. The V gene's germline CDR1 is MGHDK and CDR2 SYGVNS. V was pared by 1 base and J by 8 bases, with 8 bases of the junction left unmatched. The CDR3 consists of 15 residues. This CDR3 reads CASSESGARGDIQYF. The DNA of the CDR3 is TGTGCCAGCAGTGAATCGGGAGCCCGGGGGGACATTCAGTACTTC. Full variable domain (outside the CDR3, taken from reference TRBV25-1 and TRBJ2-4): EADIYQTPRYLVIGTGKKITLECSQTMGHDKMYWYQQDPGMELHLIHYSYGVNSTEKGDLSSESTVSRIRTEHFPLTLESARPSHTSQYLCASSESGARGDIQYFGAGTRLSVL.

The chain couples TRBV5-5 to TRBJ1-5, with unresolved D. Trimming took 1 base from V and 5 from J, leaving 7 bases between them. CDR3 size: 13 residues. CDR1 is SGHKS and CDR2 is YYEKEE in the germline V gene (reference sequence). The CDR3 DNA reads as TGTGCCAGCAGCTTGACGCTTTATCAGCCCCAGCATTTT. Amino acid sequence: CASSLTLYQPQHF. Full variable domain (rest looked up from reference TRBV5-5 and TRBJ1-5): DAGVTQSPTHLIKTRGQQVTLRCSPISGHKSVSWYQQVLGQGPQFIFQYYEKEERGRGNFPDRFSARQFPNYSSELNVNALLLGDSALYLCASSLTLYQPQHFGDGTRLSIL.

The chain carries TRBV7-8 and TRBJ1-4; D is uncertain. Between the trimmed V and J ends, which lost 1 base and 7 bases, there was a span of 10 bases. The germline V gene encodes CDR1 SGHVS and CDR2 FQNEAQ. CDR3 length equals 14 residues. The CDR3 region is CASSLVIPGEKLFF. The CDR3 DNA sequence: TGTGCCAGCAGCTTAGTCATCCCGGGTGAAAAACTGTTTTTT.

The sample holds a few counts of this clonotype. The rearrangement uses TRBV4-2 and TRBJ2-1; the D gene could be TRBD1 or TRBD2 (5 bases each). This CDR3 contains 15 residues. Trimming took off 2 bases at V and 9 bases at J, with 17 bases between the two ends. Germline V gives CDR1 LGHNA, CDR2 YNFKEQ. CDR3 DNA sequence: TGTGCCAGCAGCCAATCCGTGGGGCCGAGGGGTGAGCAGTTCTTC. This translates into CASSQSVGPRGEQFF.

The chain links TRBV7-9 to TRBJ2-4, with D perhaps TRBD1 (5 bases). V dropped 1 base and J dropped 15 bases, with 10 bases sitting between them. This CDR3 comprises 11 residues. CDR1 and CDR2 from the germline V gene are SEHNR and FQNEAQ (reference sequence). CDR3 sequence (DNA): TGTGCCAGCAGCTTAGAAGGGGCGTGGTACTTC. Translation gives CASSLEGAWYF.

This CDR3 is CASSYVGTEKLFF. In DNA, the CDR3 is TGTGCCAGCAGTTATGTAGGAACCGAAAAACTGTTTTTT. V is TRBV6-5 and J is TRBJ1-4; unclear D gene. V lost 3 bases and J 8 bases, leaving 10 bases between the germline ends. Germline V CDR1 and CDR2: MNHEY, SVGAGI. The CDR3 spans 13 residues.

The chain uses TRBV6-1 and TRBJ1-6; D gene unclear. The CDR3 has 12 residues. Trimming cost V 3 bases and J 9 bases, with 6 bases left between them. CDR1 is MNHNS, CDR2 SASEGT, per germline. CDR3 nucleotide sequence: TGTGCCAGCAGTGAGTCTTCTTCACCCCTCCACTTT. Residues: CASSESSSPLHF.

The CDR3 reads CAISLDGTYEQYF. In nucleotides, the CDR3 is TGTGCCATCAGTTTAGACGGAACCTACGAGCAGTACTTC. The gene calls are TRBV10-3 and TRBJ2-7; D gene unclear. The CDR3 runs 13 residues. V shed 5 bases and J shed 2 bases, with 10 bases lying between them. Germline CDR1 reads ENHRY; CDR2 reads SYGVKD.

This clonotype was counted many times. The chain employs TRBV15 and TRBJ2-3, with 11 bases matching TRBD2. Unmatched junction bases numbered 11, after V lost 8 bases and J lost 4 bases. CDR1 and CDR2 from the germline V gene are LNHNV and YYDKDF (reference sequence). CDR3 length: 16 amino acids. The CDR3 loop is CATSATGTSGADTQYF. CDR3 sequence (DNA): TGTGCCACCTCCGCAACCGGGACTAGCGGCGCAGATACGCAGTATTTT.

There are a few counts of this clonotype. The chain carries TRBV12-3 or TRBV12-4 and TRBJ2-4; 7 bases are shared with TRBD1. This CDR3 has 16 amino acids. V gave up 6 bases and J gave up 5 bases; unmatched junction bases: 13. In DNA, the CDR3 is TGTGCCAGCAGACCCGGATCGTACAGGGGCCAAAACATTCAGTACTTC. As protein: CASRPGSYRGQNIQYF.

Of note for this clonotype: At one boundary the junction diverges from the germline segment, which might be a read error. J is TRBJ2-7 and V is TRBV28, with a possible D match to TRBD1 (6 bases). Germline CDR1 is MDHEN and CDR2 is SYDVKM. This CDR3 region has 14 residues. The CDR3 loop is CASSSDRFSCEQYF. For the CDR3, the DNA is TGTGCCAGCAGTTCAGACAGGTTCTCCTGCGAGCAGTACTTC.

The CDR3 sequence is CSALNPGQGRVFF. For the CDR3, the DNA is TGCAGTGCGTTGAATCCGGGACAGGGGAGGGTGTTTTTT. The V gene is TRBV20-1, the J gene TRBJ1-4; 10 bases map to TRBD1. With 6 bases clipped from V and 15 bases from J, the junction kept 13 bases outside the gene matches. Per the germline V gene, CDR1 is DFQATT and CDR2 is SNEGSKA (reference sequence). This CDR3 is 13 amino acids long.

The V and J genes are TRBV25-1 and TRBJ2-1, with 8 bases that match TRBD2. The V segment lost 5 bases and the J segment 8 bases; nucleotides outside the gene matches: 5. CDR3 length: 13 residues. CDR1 is MGHDK, CDR2 SYGVNS, per germline. The CDR3 protein is CASSPPAGDEQFF. The CDR3, as DNA: TGTGCCAGCAGTCCCCCAGCGGGGGATGAGCAGTTCTTC.

This clonotype occurred a few times. V gene TRBV5-1 combines with J gene TRBJ2-4, with TRBD2 as a possible D gene (6 bases). This CDR3 contains 20 residues. The germline CDR1 and CDR2 sequences are SGHRS and YFSETQ. The V gene lost 1 base and the J gene lost 2 bases, with 25 bases spanning the gap. CDR3 amino acids: CASSLFSSPGSKPSKNIQYF. CDR3 DNA sequence: TGCGCCAGCAGCTTGTTTTCTTCGCCCGGGAGTAAGCCCTCCAAAAACATTCAGTACTTC.

This clonotype was observed once. The chain links TRBV6-1 to TRBJ1-2, with TRBD1 matching 9 bases. The junction had 15 bases not matched to a gene; V was cut back by 4 bases and J by 3 bases. CDR3 length equals 18 residues. Germline CDR1 MNHNS, CDR2 SASEGT. The CDR3 loop is CASSGRRDRALGDYGYTF. The CDR3 nucleotides are TGTGCCAGCAGTGGACGCCGGGACAGGGCCCTCGGGGACTATGGCTACACCTTC.

The table lists this clonotype with a few counts. The chain combines TRBV20-1 with TRBJ1-6; D is ambiguous. This CDR3 contains 13 residues. V lost 5 bases, J lost 1 base, and 6 bases lay in between. From germline, CDR1 is DFQATT and CDR2 SNEGSKA (reference sequence). CDR3: CSACLSYNSPLHF. The DNA of the CDR3 is TGCAGTGCTTGCCTTTCCTATAATTCACCCCTCCACTTT.

There are a few counts of this clonotype. The chain employs TRBV28 and TRBJ2-7, with 8 bases aligning to TRBD1. CDR3 size: 12 residues. Germline lookup yields CDR1 MDHEN and CDR2 SYDVKM. Losses at the gene ends were 6 bases for V and 5 bases for J; bases not matched to a gene: 3. The CDR3 loop reads CASRQDRDEQYF. The CDR3 region has the DNA TGTGCCAGCAGGCAGGACAGGGACGAGCAGTACTTC.

The chain recombines TRBV20-1 with TRBJ2-5, with D perhaps matching TRBD2 (6 bases). CDR3 length equals 17 residues. CDR1 is DFQATT, CDR2 SNEGSKA, per germline (reference sequence). V shed 0 bases and J shed 0 bases, with 17 bases lying between them. CDR3 nucleotide sequence: TGCAGTGCTAGAGATCGCTTGGAGGGGCAGTACCAAGAGACCCAGTACTTC. Its translation is CSARDRLEGQYQETQYF.